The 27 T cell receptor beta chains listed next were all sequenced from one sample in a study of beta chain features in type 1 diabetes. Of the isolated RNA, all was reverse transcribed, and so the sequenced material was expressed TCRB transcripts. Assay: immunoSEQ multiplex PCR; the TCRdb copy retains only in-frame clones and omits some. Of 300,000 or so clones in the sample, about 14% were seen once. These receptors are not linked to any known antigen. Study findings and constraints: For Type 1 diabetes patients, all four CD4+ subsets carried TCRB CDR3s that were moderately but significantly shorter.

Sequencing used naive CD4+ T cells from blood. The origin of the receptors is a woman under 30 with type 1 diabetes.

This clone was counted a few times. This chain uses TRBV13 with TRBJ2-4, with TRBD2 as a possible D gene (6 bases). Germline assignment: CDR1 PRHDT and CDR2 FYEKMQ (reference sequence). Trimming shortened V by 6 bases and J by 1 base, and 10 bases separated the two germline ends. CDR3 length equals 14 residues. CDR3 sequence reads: CASSGGLAKNIQYF. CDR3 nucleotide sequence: TGTGCCAGCAGTGGGGGGTTGGCCAAAAACATTCAGTACTTC.

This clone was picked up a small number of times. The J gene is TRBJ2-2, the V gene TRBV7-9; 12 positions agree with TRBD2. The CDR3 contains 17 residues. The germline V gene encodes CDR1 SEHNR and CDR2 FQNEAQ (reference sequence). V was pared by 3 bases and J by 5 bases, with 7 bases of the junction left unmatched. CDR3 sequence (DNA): TGTGCCAGCAGCTTCTCAACGACTAGCGGGAGTACCGGGGAGCTGTTTTTT. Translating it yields CASSFSTTSGSTGELFF.

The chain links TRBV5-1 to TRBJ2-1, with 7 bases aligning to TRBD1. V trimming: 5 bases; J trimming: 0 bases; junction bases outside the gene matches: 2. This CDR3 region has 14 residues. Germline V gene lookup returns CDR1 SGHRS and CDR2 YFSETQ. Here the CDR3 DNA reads TGCGCCAGCAGGGGACAGTTCTCCTACAATGAGCAGTTCTTC. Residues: CASRGQFSYNEQFF.

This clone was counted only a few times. The CDR3 region is CASSLPYQPQHF. The CDR3, as DNA: TGTGCCAGCAGTTTACCGTATCAGCCCCAGCATTTT. The chain employs TRBV28 and TRBJ1-5; D gene ambiguous. Germline-derived CDR1 and CDR2 are MDHEN and SYDVKM. The CDR3 contains 12 residues. V lost 2 bases and J 5 bases, leaving 4 bases between the germline ends.

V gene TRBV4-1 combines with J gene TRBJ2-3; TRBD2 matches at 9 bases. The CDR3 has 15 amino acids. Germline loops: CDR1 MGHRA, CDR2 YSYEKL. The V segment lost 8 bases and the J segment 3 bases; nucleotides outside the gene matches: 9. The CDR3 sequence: CASGPAREGTDTQYF. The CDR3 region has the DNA TGCGCCAGCGGCCCTGCGCGGGAGGGGACAGATACGCAGTATTTT.

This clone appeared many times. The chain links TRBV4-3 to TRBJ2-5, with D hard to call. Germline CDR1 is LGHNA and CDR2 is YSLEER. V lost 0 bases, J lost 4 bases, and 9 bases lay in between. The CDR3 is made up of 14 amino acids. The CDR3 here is CASSQDIARETQYF. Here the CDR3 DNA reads TGCGCCAGCAGCCAAGATATTGCGCGAGAGACCCAGTACTTC.

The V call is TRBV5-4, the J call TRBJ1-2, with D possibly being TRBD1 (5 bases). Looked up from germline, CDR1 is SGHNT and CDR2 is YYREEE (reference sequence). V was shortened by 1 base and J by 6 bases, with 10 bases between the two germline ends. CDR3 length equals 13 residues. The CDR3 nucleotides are TGTGCCAGCAGCTTGACAGGTTCCGATGGCTACACCTTC. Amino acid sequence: CASSLTGSDGYTF.

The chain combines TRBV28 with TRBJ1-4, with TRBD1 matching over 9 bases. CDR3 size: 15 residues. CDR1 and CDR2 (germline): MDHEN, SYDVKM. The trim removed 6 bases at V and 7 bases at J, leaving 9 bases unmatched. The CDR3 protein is CASRPPGQGREKLFF. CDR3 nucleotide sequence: TGTGCCAGCAGACCCCCGGGACAGGGTCGTGAAAAACTGTTTTTT. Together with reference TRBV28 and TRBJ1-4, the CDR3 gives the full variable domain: DVKVTQSSRYLVKRTGEKVFLECVQDMDHENMFWYRQDPGLGLRLIYFSYDVKMKEKGDIPEGYSVSREKKERFSLILESASTNQTSMYLCASRPPGQGREKLFFGSGTQLSVL.

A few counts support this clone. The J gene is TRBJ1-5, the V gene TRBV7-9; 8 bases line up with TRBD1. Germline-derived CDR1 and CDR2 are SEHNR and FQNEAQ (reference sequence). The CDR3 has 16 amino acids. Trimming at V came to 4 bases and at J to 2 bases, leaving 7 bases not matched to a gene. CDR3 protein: CASSSTGGLGNQPQHF. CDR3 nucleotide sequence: TGTGCCAGCAGCTCAACAGGGGGTTTGGGCAATCAGCCCCAGCATTTT.

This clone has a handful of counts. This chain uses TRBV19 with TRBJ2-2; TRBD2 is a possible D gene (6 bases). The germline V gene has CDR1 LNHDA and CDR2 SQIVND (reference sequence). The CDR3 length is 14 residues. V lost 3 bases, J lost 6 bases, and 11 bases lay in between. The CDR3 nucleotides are TGTGCCAGTAGTATCCGGGAGTCGGCCGGGGAGCTGTTTTTT. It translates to CASSIRESAGELFF.

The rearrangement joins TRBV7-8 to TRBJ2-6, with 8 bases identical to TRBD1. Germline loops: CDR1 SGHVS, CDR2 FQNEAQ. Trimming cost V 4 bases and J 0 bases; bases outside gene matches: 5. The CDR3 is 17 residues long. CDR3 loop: CASSSDRGFSGANVLTF. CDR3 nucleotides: TGTGCCAGCAGCTCCGACAGGGGTTTCTCTGGGGCCAACGTCCTGACTTTC. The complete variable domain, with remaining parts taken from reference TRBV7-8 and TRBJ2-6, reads GAGVSQSPRYKVAKRGQDVALRCDPISGHVSLFWYQQALGQGPEFLTYFQNEAQLDKSGLPSDRFFAERPEGSVSTLKIQRTQQEDSAVYLCASSSDRGFSGANVLTFGAGSRLTVL.

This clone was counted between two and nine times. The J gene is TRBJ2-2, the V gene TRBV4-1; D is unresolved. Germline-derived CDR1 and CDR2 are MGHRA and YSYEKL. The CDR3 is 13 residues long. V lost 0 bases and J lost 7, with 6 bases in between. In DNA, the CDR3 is TGCGCCAGCAGCCAAGATCGTGTCGGGGAGCTGTTTTTT. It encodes CASSQDRVGELFF.

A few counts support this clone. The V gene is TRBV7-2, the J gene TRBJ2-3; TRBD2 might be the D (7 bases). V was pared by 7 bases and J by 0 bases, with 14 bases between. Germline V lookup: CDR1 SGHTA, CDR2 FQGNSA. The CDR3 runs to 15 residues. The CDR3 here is CASTPRGASTDTQYF. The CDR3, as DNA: TGTGCCAGCACCCCCCGGGGGGCTAGCACAGATACGCAGTATTTT.

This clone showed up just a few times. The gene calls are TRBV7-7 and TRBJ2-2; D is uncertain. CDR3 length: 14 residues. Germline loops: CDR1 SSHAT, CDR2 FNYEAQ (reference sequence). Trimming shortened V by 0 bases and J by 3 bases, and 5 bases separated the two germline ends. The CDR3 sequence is CASSLADYTGELFF. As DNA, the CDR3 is TGTGCCAGCAGCTTAGCTGACTACACCGGGGAGCTGTTTTTT.

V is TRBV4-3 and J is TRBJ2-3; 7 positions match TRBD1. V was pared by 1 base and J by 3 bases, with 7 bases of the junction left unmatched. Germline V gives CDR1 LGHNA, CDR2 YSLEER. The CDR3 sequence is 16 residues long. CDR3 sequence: CASSQVRGGGTDTQYF. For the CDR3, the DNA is TGCGCCAGCAGCCAAGTAAGAGGGGGCGGAACAGATACGCAGTATTTT.

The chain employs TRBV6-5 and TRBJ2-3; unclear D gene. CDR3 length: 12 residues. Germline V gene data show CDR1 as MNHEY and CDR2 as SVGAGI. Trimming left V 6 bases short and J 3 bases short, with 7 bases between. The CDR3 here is CASRHTTDTQYF. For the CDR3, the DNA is TGTGCCAGCAGGCACACGACAGATACGCAGTATTTT.

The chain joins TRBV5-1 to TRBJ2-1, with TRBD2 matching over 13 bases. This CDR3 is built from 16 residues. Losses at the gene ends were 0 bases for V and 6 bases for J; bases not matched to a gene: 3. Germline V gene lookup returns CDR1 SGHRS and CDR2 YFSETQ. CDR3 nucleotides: TGCGCCAGCAGCTTGGCGGGACTAGCGGGAACCAATGAGCAGTTCTTC. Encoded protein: CASSLAGLAGTNEQFF.

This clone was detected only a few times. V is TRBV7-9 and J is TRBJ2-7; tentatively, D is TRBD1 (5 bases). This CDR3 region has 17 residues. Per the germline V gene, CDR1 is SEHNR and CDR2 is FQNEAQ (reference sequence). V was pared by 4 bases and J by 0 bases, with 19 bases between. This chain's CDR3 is CASSSRVRDPTSYEQYF. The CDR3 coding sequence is TGTGCCAGCAGCTCCCGTGTCAGGGATCCAACCTCCTACGAGCAGTACTTC.

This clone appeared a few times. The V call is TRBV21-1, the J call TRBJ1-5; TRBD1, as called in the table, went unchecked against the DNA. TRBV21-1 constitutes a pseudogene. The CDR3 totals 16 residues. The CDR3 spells CASSKEWTGKGQPQHF. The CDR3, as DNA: TGTGCCAGCAGCAAAGAGTGGACAGGGAAAGGACAGCCCCAGCATTTT.

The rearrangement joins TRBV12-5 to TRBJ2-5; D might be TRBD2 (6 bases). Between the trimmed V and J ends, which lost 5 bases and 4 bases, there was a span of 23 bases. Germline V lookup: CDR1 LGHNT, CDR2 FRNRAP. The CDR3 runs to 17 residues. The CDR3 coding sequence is TGTGCTAGTGGTCCGTCCGGGTTGGGCGGGATATCAGAGACCCAGTACTTC. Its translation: CASGPSGLGGISETQYF.

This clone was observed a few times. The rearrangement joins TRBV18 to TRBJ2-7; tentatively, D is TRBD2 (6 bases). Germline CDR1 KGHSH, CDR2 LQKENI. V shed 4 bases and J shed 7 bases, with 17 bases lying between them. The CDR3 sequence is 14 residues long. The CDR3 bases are TGTGCCAGCTCACGCGGGGTCCCTCTTTTAGAGCAGTACTTC. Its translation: CASSRGVPLLEQYF. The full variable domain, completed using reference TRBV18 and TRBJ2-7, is NAGVMQNPRHLVRRRGQEARLRCSPMKGHSHVYWYRQLPEEGLKFMVYLQKENIIDESGMPKERFSAEFPKEGPSILRIQQVVRGDSAAYFCASSRGVPLLEQYFGPGTRLTVT.

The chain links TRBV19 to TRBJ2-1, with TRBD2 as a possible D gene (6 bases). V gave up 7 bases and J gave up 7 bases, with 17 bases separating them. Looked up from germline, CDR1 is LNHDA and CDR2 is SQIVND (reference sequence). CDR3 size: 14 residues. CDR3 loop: CASTPDSAGNEQFF. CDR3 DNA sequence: TGTGCCAGTACCCCGGACTCAGCGGGTAATGAGCAGTTCTTC.

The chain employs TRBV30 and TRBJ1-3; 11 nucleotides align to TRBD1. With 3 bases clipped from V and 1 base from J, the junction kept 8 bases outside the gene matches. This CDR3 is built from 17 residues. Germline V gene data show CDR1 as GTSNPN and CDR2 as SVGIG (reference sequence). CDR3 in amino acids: CAWSAFGQGASGNTIYF. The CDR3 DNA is TGTGCCTGGAGCGCGTTTGGACAGGGGGCTTCTGGAAACACCATATATTTT. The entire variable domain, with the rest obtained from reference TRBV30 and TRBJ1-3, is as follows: SQTIHQWPATLVQPVGSPLSLECTVEGTSNPNLYWYRQAAGRGLQLLFYSVGIGQISSEVPQNLSASRPQDRQFILSSKKLLLSDSGFYLCAWSAFGQGASGNTIYFGEGSWLTVV.

The CDR3: CASSLGTGVLPAEQYF. CDR3 DNA sequence: TGTGCCAGCAGCTTGGGAACAGGAGTCCTTCCGGCCGAGCAGTACTTC. The genes are TRBV5-6 and TRBJ2-7, with D perhaps matching TRBD1 (5 bases). The CDR3 loop spans 16 amino acids. V lost 0 bases and J 6 bases, leaving 19 bases between the germline ends. Per germline, CDR1 SGHDT and CDR2 YYEEEE.

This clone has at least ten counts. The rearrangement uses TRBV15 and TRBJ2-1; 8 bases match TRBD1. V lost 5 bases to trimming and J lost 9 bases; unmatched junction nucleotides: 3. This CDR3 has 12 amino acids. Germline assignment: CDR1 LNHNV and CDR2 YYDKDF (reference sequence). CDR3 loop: CATSGQGAEQFF. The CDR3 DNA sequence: TGTGCCACCAGCGGACAGGGCGCTGAGCAGTTCTTC.

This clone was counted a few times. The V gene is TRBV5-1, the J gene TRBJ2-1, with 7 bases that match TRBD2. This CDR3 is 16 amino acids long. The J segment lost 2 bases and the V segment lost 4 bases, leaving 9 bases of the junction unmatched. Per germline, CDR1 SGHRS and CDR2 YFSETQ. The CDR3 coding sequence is TGCGCCAGCAGCCCGGGAGCTAGCGGTCCCTACAATGAGCAGTTCTTC. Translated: CASSPGASGPYNEQFF. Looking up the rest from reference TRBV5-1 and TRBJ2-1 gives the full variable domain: KAGVTQTPRYLIKTRGQQVTLSCSPISGHRSVSWYQQTPGQGLQFLFEYFSETQRNKGNFPGRFSGRQFSNSRSEMNVSTLELGDSALYLCASSPGASGPYNEQFFGPGTRLTVL.

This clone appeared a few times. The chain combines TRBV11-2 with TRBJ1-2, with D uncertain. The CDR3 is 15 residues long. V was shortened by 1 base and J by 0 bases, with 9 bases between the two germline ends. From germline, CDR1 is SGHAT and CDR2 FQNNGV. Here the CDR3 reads CASSLGLEANYGYTF. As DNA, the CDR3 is TGTGCCAGCAGCTTAGGACTGGAAGCTAACTATGGCTACACCTTC.